The 10 T cell receptor beta chains reported below all come from one sample, sequenced in a study of human T cells and chemical hapten exposure. TCRdb called the RACE reads again in MiXCR, with one record for every CDR3 protein. The sample yields fewer than 300,000 distinct CDR3 sequences, about 9.4% seen once. Indicated time point: pre-sensitization, week 0. This sample's treatment: therapeutic diphenylcyclopropenone sensitization with weekly scalp DPC. Sequenced material: whole blood, taken in connection with sensitization to the hapten diphenylcyclopropenone (DPC). These receptors all stem from a woman in her 40s with alopecia areata. Some clones in this sample may be carry-over from other donors' samples.

This clonotype occurred a few times. The V gene is TRBV24-1, the J gene TRBJ2-1; D ambiguous. This CDR3 contains 13 residues. The V and J ends lost 7 bases and 4 bases respectively, with 10 bases between them. CDR1 KGHDR and CDR2 SFDVKD come from the germline V gene. The CDR3 loop reads CATSSLGYNEQFF. CDR3 in DNA: TGTGCCACCAGCTCTTTGGGATACAATGAGCAGTTCTTC.

The table lists this clonotype with a few counts. The rearrangement uses TRBV9 and TRBJ2-3, with D perhaps TRBD1 or TRBD2 (7 bases each). The CDR3 runs 16 residues. V was cut by 3 bases and J by 5 bases, with 19 bases left in between. Germline V gene data show CDR1 as SGDLS and CDR2 as YYNGEE. CDR3 bases: TGTGCCAGCAGCGAGGGAGGGGGCAGGGTTAAAGATACGCAGTATTTT. Translation gives CASSEGGGRVKDTQYF.

This rearrangement joins TRBV11-2 to TRBJ2-3; no clear D gene. The CDR3 runs 12 residues. Deletions cut 5 bases from V and 6 bases from J, with 9 bases between. Germline CDR1 is SGHAT and CDR2 is FQNNGV. The CDR3 region is CASSQMRDTQYF. CDR3 nucleotide sequence: TGTGCCAGCAGCCAAATGCGGGATACGCAGTATTTT.

The gene calls are TRBV5-1 and TRBJ2-7; 8 nucleotides line up with TRBD1. This CDR3 comprises 13 residues. CDR1 SGHRS and CDR2 YFSETQ come from the germline V gene. After removal of 7 bases from V and 7 bases from J, the junction contained 10 bases not matched to a gene. The CDR3 bases are TGCGCCAGCGGGCGACAGGGGTCGGAAGAGCAGTACTTC. Its translation is CASGRQGSEEQYF.

The chain has TRBV7-2 and TRBJ2-7, with 7 bases aligning to TRBD1. Germline V CDR1 and CDR2: SGHTA, FQGNSA. This CDR3 is 14 amino acids long. The junction had 3 bases not matched to a gene; V was cut back by 3 bases and J by 1 base. In DNA, the CDR3 is TGTGCCAGCAGCTTGGAGGACAGGTCCTACGAGCAGTACTTC. It translates to CASSLEDRSYEQYF.

This clonotype was seen only a few times. The CDR3: CASSRVTGADTQYF. The CDR3 nucleotides are TGTGCCAGCAGCCGCGTAACAGGGGCAGATACGCAGTATTTT. V and J are TRBV7-2 and TRBJ2-3; 7 positions match TRBD1. CDR1 is SGHTA and CDR2 is FQGNSA in the germline V gene. The V segment lost 5 bases and the J segment 4 bases; nucleotides outside the gene matches: 6. The CDR3 length is 14 residues.

Details on this clonotype: A read error is likely, as this CDR3 ends without the conserved phenylalanine or tryptophan. The rearrangement uses TRBV7-9 and TRBJ2-1, with 12 bases aligning to TRBD2. Trimming took 10 bases from V and 4 from J; bases not matched to a gene: 8. Germline V gene data show CDR1 as SEHNR and CDR2 as FQNEAQ (reference sequence). CDR3 length equals 15 residues. CDR3 region: CATARLAGVYNEQFS. CDR3 nucleotide sequence: TGTGCCACCGCCAGACTAGCGGGGGTATACAATGAGCAGTTCTCC.

The table lists this clonotype with a few counts. V is TRBV20-1 and J is TRBJ1-2, with D hard to call. Trimming pared 2 bases from V and 8 bases from J, leaving 21 bases between. The germline gives CDR1 DFQATT, CDR2 SNEGSKA (reference sequence). The CDR3 has 15 amino acids. CDR3 sequence (DNA): TGCAGTGCTAGATCCCCTTTTAGAAGGATGTCCGGCTACACCTTC. Amino acid sequence: CSARSPFRRMSGYTF.

Ten or more counts support this clonotype. This chain uses TRBV6-2 or TRBV6-3 with TRBJ2-5; 7 bases line up with TRBD2. The CDR3 contains 14 residues. Germline loops: CDR1 MNHEY, CDR2 SVGEGT. Trimming took 6 bases from V and 0 from J; bases not matched to a gene: 4. In nucleotides, the CDR3 is TGTGCCAGCAGACATAGCGGGTACCAAGAGACCCAGTACTTC. Protein product: CASRHSGYQETQYF.

This clonotype was detected a few times. This chain links TRBV2 with TRBJ2-2; the D is unclear. The CDR3 has 13 residues. The V gene lost 5 bases and the J gene lost 4 bases, with 8 bases spanning the gap. Per the germline V gene, CDR1 is SNHLY and CDR2 is FYNNEI. DNA for the CDR3: TGTGCCAGCAGTTATGCCCTCACCGGGGAGCTGTTTTTT. Protein product: CASSYALTGELFF.